The 25 T cell receptor beta chains presented below share a single source sample, sequenced in a study of regulatory T cells in long-lasting Graves disease. Through Arm-PCR of CDR3 regions and iRepertoire HTBI primers, TCR beta libraries were built. One entry per CDR3 protein results from TCRdb running MiXCR on the multiplex PCR reads. The table lists roughly 500,000 distinct CDR3 sequences, roughly 13% of them singletons. Described time point: newly diagnosed GD, antithyroid drugs for less than 3 months. Extracted PBMC RNA gave rise to the TCR library. The same sample was also used in a study of T cells in Graves' hyperthyroidism and ophthalmopathy.

The specimen comprised peripheral blood mononuclear cells (PBMCs), sampled at new diagnosis, from a patient treated with antithyroid drugs. These receptors were collected from a man aged 25-40 years with Graves disease.

This clonotype appeared many times. This chain connects TRBV20-1 to TRBJ2-7, with D perhaps matching TRBD1 or TRBD2 (5 bases each). CDR3 size: 15 residues. From germline, CDR1 is DFQATT and CDR2 SNEGSKA (reference sequence). V lost 3 bases, J lost 3 bases, and 18 bases lay in between. The CDR3 bases are TGCAGTGCTAGTAACGCGGAAGGGACCTACTACGAGCAGTACTTC. Translated: CSASNAEGTYYEQYF.

V is TRBV4-2 and J is TRBJ2-7; D may match TRBD1 or TRBD2 (5 bases each). V shed 7 bases and J shed 5 bases, with 12 bases lying between them. The CDR3 has 12 residues. Looked up from germline, CDR1 is LGHNA and CDR2 is YNFKEQ. The CDR3 region is CASTGPRDEQYF. The CDR3 coding sequence is TGTGCCAGCACAGGGCCGAGGGACGAGCAGTACTTC.

This clonotype was detected many times. V is TRBV12-3 or TRBV12-4 and J is TRBJ2-7; 12 bases agree with TRBD2. With 10 bases clipped from V and 3 bases from J, the junction kept 4 bases outside the gene matches. The length of the CDR3 is 13 residues. The DNA of the CDR3 is TGTGCCACCTCTAGCGGGGGGGGCTACGAGCAGTACTTC. It translates to CATSSGGGYEQYF.

This clonotype was seen a handful of times. The rearrangement joins TRBV30 to TRBJ1-1; no definite D call. The CDR3 is made up of 11 amino acids. With 4 bases removed from V and 7 bases from J, the gap between germline ends came to 10 bases. The germline CDR1 and CDR2 sequences are GTSNPN and SVGIG (reference sequence). CDR3 nucleotide sequence: TGTGCCTGGAACCCGACGAGTGAAGCTTTCTTT. Its protein product is CAWNPTSEAFF.

This clonotype was observed many times. The rearrangement uses TRBV20-1 and TRBJ2-1; 10 nucleotides match TRBD2. J gave up 9 bases and V 6 bases, and 8 bases lay outside the gene matches. CDR1 and CDR2 (germline): DFQATT, SNEGSKA (reference sequence). This CDR3 is 13 amino acids long. The DNA of the CDR3 is TGCAGTGCCCCGCTAGCGGGAGAGGTTGAGCAGTTCTTC. It specifies CSAPLAGEVEQFF.

V usage is TRBV6-2 or TRBV6-3 and J usage is TRBJ2-7, with TRBD1 as a possible D gene (5 bases). Between the trimmed V and J ends, which lost 3 bases and 4 bases, there was a span of 13 bases. This CDR3 is built from 14 residues. Germline V gene lookup returns CDR1 MNHEY and CDR2 SVGEGT. Here the CDR3 DNA reads TGTGCCAGCAGTTATAGCAGGGTGAATTACGAGCAGTACTTC. It is translated as CASSYSRVNYEQYF.

The CDR3 region is CASSQSLAGGIYEQYF. The CDR3, as DNA: TGCGCCAGCAGCCAATCTCTAGCGGGAGGAATCTACGAGCAGTACTTC. V and J are TRBV4-1 and TRBJ2-7, with 11 bases fitting TRBD2. This CDR3 has 16 amino acids. The germline CDR1 and CDR2 sequences are MGHRA and YSYEKL. Trimming at V came to 2 bases and at J to 3 bases, leaving 6 bases not matched to a gene.

The chain joins TRBV29-1 to TRBJ2-3, with 8 bases aligning to TRBD2. The CDR3 totals 14 residues. V shed 4 bases and J 0 bases; nucleotides not matched to a gene: 3. The germline V gene encodes CDR1 SQVTM and CDR2 ANQGSEA. The CDR3 sequence: CSVGASGSTDTQYF. As DNA, the CDR3 is TGCAGCGTTGGGGCTAGCGGGAGCACAGATACGCAGTATTTT.

This clonotype has a count of ten or more. The rearrangement joins TRBV20-1 to TRBJ2-7; D is undetermined. The V gene lost 4 bases and the J gene lost 1 base, with 23 bases spanning the gap. The germline V gene has CDR1 DFQATT and CDR2 SNEGSKA (reference sequence). The CDR3 spans 17 residues. The CDR3 here is CSAKSQIHPQRSYEQYF. CDR3 sequence (DNA): TGCAGTGCTAAGTCCCAGATCCACCCGCAGAGATCCTACGAGCAGTACTTC.

This clonotype was seen a few times. The rearrangement links TRBV5-1 to TRBJ2-5; D is undetermined. V was pared by 0 bases and J by 7 bases, with 7 bases between. Germline CDR1 reads SGHRS; CDR2 reads YFSETQ. The CDR3 sequence is 12 residues long. This chain's CDR3 is CASSLGPSTQYF. The CDR3 DNA reads TGCGCCAGCAGCTTGGGGCCGTCGACCCAGTACTTC.

This clonotype was detected many times. CDR3 amino acids: CSAAVGGYEQYF. In DNA form, the CDR3 reads TGCAGTGCCGCCGTTGGGGGGTACGAGCAGTACTTC. This chain connects TRBV20-1 to TRBJ2-7, with D perhaps TRBD2 (6 bases). Germline assignment: CDR1 DFQATT and CDR2 SNEGSKA (reference sequence). The CDR3 is 12 residues long. The germline V and J ends were trimmed by 6 bases and 4 bases, with 13 bases remaining between them.

This clonotype showed up just a few times. V gene TRBV6-2 or TRBV6-3 combines with J gene TRBJ2-3; no reliable D call. Germline-derived CDR1 and CDR2 are MNHEY and SVGEGT. Trimming left V 7 bases short and J 3 bases short, with 8 bases between. This CDR3 spans 12 amino acids. CDR3 coding DNA: TGTGCCAGCAACCAGTGGACAGATACGCAGTATTTT. Protein sequence: CASNQWTDTQYF.

This clonotype was detected many times. The chain has TRBV2 and TRBJ1-1; D gene unclear. The CDR3 length is 13 residues. CDR1 SNHLY and CDR2 FYNNEI come from the germline V gene. V dropped 6 bases and J dropped 8 bases, with 16 bases sitting between them. In DNA, the CDR3 is TGTGCCAGCAGGGACCCCATAGGCAAGGAAGCTTTCTTT. It is translated as CASRDPIGKEAFF.

This clonotype has more than one count but fewer than ten. This chain joins TRBV25-1 and TRBJ1-5, with D unclear. Germline CDR1 reads MGHDK; CDR2 reads SYGVNS. Trimming shortened V by 3 bases and J by 0 bases, and 9 bases separated the two germline ends. The CDR3 is made up of 15 amino acids. The CDR3 DNA is TGTGCCAGCAGTGAGGGTCGGTTTAGCAATCAGCCCCAGCATTTT. Its protein product is CASSEGRFSNQPQHF.

As concerns this clonotype: At one of its ends the junction is not consistent with the germline gene, which may arise from a read error. The J gene is TRBJ1-2, the V gene TRBV14; no clear D. The CDR3 spans 12 residues. Germline CDR1 SGHDN, CDR2 FVKESK. CDR3 sequence: CASSQGSGAVGF. For the CDR3, the DNA is TGTGCCAGCAGCCAAGGGAGTGGAGCGGTGGGCTTC.

This clonotype was picked up many times. The chain uses TRBV2 and TRBJ2-1; 9 bases line up with TRBD1. Germline values: CDR1 SNHLY, CDR2 FYNNEI. The length of the CDR3 is 14 residues. The trim removed 8 bases at V and 3 bases at J, leaving 5 bases unmatched. The CDR3 here is CASRRDRVYNEQFF. As DNA, the CDR3 is TGTGCCAGCCGCCGGGACAGGGTCTACAATGAGCAGTTCTTC.

This clonotype has ten or more counts. This chain uses TRBV6-1 with TRBJ1-5; D may be TRBD1 (6 bases). V was shortened by 0 bases and J by 5 bases, with 11 bases between the two germline ends. The CDR3 is made up of 15 amino acids. Germline lookup yields CDR1 MNHNS and CDR2 SASEGT. The CDR3 nucleotides are TGTGCCAGCAGTGAAGCAGATAGGGGGTATCAGCCCCAGCATTTT. It yields the protein CASSEADRGYQPQHF.

This clonotype was recorded at least ten times. The genes are TRBV6-1 and TRBJ2-2, with D unresolved. CDR1 is MNHNS and CDR2 is SASEGT in the germline V gene. This CDR3 contains 14 residues. Trimming pared 6 bases from V and 1 base from J, leaving 9 bases between. CDR3 sequence: CASSLEWNTGELFF. As DNA, the CDR3 is TGTGCCAGCAGCCTGGAGTGGAACACCGGGGAGCTGTTTTTT.

This clonotype has more than one count but fewer than ten. The rearrangement joins TRBV11-2 to TRBJ2-1; D gene ambiguous. Trimming cost V 3 bases and J 0 bases, with 9 bases left between them. The CDR3 length is 15 residues. The germline V gene encodes CDR1 SGHAT and CDR2 FQNNGV. Here the CDR3 DNA reads TGTGCCAGCAGCTTCACTACGAGCTCCTACAATGAGCAGTTCTTC. Its protein product is CASSFTTSSYNEQFF.

The chain links TRBV7-3 to TRBJ2-7; 10 bases agree with TRBD1. CDR1 and CDR2 from the germline V gene are SGHTA and FQGTGA. The CDR3 length is 15 residues. Trimming took 5 bases from V and 5 from J; bases not matched to a gene: 9. For the CDR3, the DNA is TGTGCCAGCAGCCCCCGGACAGGGGGTTGGAACGAGCAGTACTTC. It codes for CASSPRTGGWNEQYF.

This clonotype was recorded at least ten times. This rearrangement joins TRBV6-1 to TRBJ2-7; D not resolved. Trimming stripped 6 bases from V and 2 bases from J, with 17 bases between. The CDR3 is 15 residues long. Looked up from germline, CDR1 is MNHNS and CDR2 is SASEGT. Written as DNA, the CDR3 is TGTGCCAGCAGCTATACCGGCGGAAGAGCCTACGAGCAGTACTTC. This gives the protein CASSYTGGRAYEQYF.

This clonotype was counted at least ten times. The chain recombines TRBV5-1 with TRBJ2-3; the D gene is possibly TRBD2 (5 bases). The CDR3 has 13 residues. From germline, CDR1 is SGHRS and CDR2 YFSETQ. Trimming took off 5 bases at V and 3 bases at J, with 10 bases between the two ends. CDR3 sequence: CASRFRLTDTQYF. CDR3 bases: TGCGCCAGCAGGTTTCGACTAACAGATACGCAGTATTTT. The full variable domain, rest sourced from reference TRBV5-1 and TRBJ2-3, is KAGVTQTPRYLIKTRGQQVTLSCSPISGHRSVSWYQQTPGQGLQFLFEYFSETQRNKGNFPGRFSGRQFSNSRSEMNVSTLELGDSALYLCASRFRLTDTQYFGPGTRLTVL.

Note on this clonotype: A far larger clone lies a single base away; this is likely a read error. The chain couples TRBV11-2 to TRBJ2-7, with TRBD2 matching over 7 bases. The junction had 11 bases not matched to a gene; V was cut back by 5 bases and J by 7 bases. Germline V lookup: CDR1 SGHAT, CDR2 FQNNGV. The CDR3 is made up of 14 amino acids. The DNA of the CDR3 is TGTGCCAGCAGCGGACTAGTTGGTTACAATGAGCAGTACTTC. Translation: CASSGLVGYNEQYF. The whole variable domain, remainder taken from reference TRBV11-2 and TRBJ2-7, is EAGVAQSPRYKIIEKRQSVAFWCNPISGHATLYWYQQILGQGPKLLIQFQNNGVVDDSQLPKDRFSAERLKGVDSTLKIQPAKLEDSAVYLCASSGLVGYNEQYFGPGTRLTVT.

This clonotype was counted many times. The J gene is TRBJ2-7, the V gene TRBV29-1; TRBD1 agrees at 11 bases. Germline-derived CDR1 and CDR2 are SQVTM and ANQGSEA. The CDR3 is made up of 15 amino acids. The ends lost 5 bases at V and 6 bases at J; junction bases unmatched: 12. CDR3 protein: CSVCRGQGALCEQYF. CDR3 bases: TGCAGCGTTTGTCGCGGACAGGGGGCGCTTTGCGAGCAGTACTTC.

In its sample, this clonotype was seen many times. This sequence joins TRBV30 and TRBJ2-7, with D tentatively TRBD1 (5 bases). The CDR3 length is 13 residues. Per the germline V gene, CDR1 is GTSNPN and CDR2 is SVGIG (reference sequence). V was clipped by 4 bases and J by 4 bases, with 14 bases between them. CDR3 sequence reads: CAWTYVGHYEQYF. Here the CDR3 DNA reads TGTGCCTGGACCTACGTCGGACATTACGAGCAGTACTTC.